A single sample is the source of the 32 T cell receptor beta chains below, sequenced in a study of T cells in Graves' hyperthyroidism and ophthalmopathy. RNA transcripts were the template for amplifying TCR beta CDR3 regions. During a first-round RT-PCR of the TCR CDR3, the HTBI primer set was used. TCRdb reprocessed the multiplex PCR reads via MiXCR and lists one record per CDR3 protein. The sample gives nearly 600,000 distinct CDR3 sequences, approximately 14% of which show up once; around 7% is in the top ten. The specimen was blood. These receptor sequences come from a young woman with Graves' ophthalmopathy.

This clonotype appeared many times. The V call is TRBV30, the J call TRBJ2-7; 7 nucleotides agree with TRBD1. Germline-derived CDR1 and CDR2 are GTSNPN and SVGIG (reference sequence). V trimming: 1 base; J trimming: 0 bases; junction bases outside the gene matches: 6. The CDR3 loop spans 15 amino acids. CDR3 protein: CAWSGRTGNSYEQYF. CDR3 DNA sequence: TGTGCCTGGAGTGGTAGGACAGGAAACTCCTACGAGCAGTACTTC.

This clonotype was picked up many times. The chain is built from TRBV3-1 and TRBJ2-7; D perhaps matches TRBD1 (5 bases). The CDR3 totals 15 residues. Germline loops: CDR1 LGHDT, CDR2 YNNKEL (reference sequence). V dropped 5 bases and J dropped 2 bases, with 16 bases sitting between them. CDR3 in amino acids: CASSSPRAGTYEQYF. The CDR3 bases are TGTGCCAGCAGCTCCCCCCGGGCAGGGACCTACGAGCAGTACTTC.

This clonotype was counted only a few times. The chain couples TRBV14 to TRBJ2-7; 10 nucleotides align to TRBD1. V lost 3 bases, J lost 3 bases, and 8 bases stayed unmatched. The V gene's germline CDR1 is SGHDN and CDR2 FVKESK. There are 16 residues in the CDR3. The CDR3 is CASSQIDRGHVYEQYF. The CDR3 DNA reads as TGTGCCAGCAGCCAGATAGACAGGGGGCATGTCTACGAGCAGTACTTC. Full variable domain (rest looked up from reference TRBV14 and TRBJ2-7): EAGVTQFPSHSVIEKGQTVTLRCDPISGHDNLYWYRRVMGKEIKFLLHFVKESKQDESGMPNNRFLAERTGGTYSTLKVQPAELEDSGVYFCASSQIDRGHVYEQYFGPGTRLTVT.

On this clonotype itself: Being one base from a much bigger clone, this may be a read error. This chain's CDR3 is CASSLRGGKRLAGFQEAQYF. As DNA, the CDR3 is TGTGCCAGCAGCTTAAGAGGGGGAAAAAGACTAGCGGGCTTTCAAGAGGCCCAGTACTTC. This sequence joins TRBV7-2 and TRBJ2-5; 10 bases fit TRBD2. Germline V gene data show CDR1 as SGHTA and CDR2 as FQGNSA. The CDR3 totals 20 residues.

J is TRBJ2-3 and V is TRBV7-3, with D hard to call. V dropped 7 bases and J dropped 3 bases, with 11 bases sitting between them. The germline CDR1 and CDR2 sequences are SGHTA and FQGTGA. The CDR3 has 13 amino acids. The CDR3 region has the DNA TGTGCCAGCACTAGGCTGGGTACAGATACGCAGTATTTT. Protein sequence: CASTRLGTDTQYF.

There are many counts of this clonotype. This chain uses TRBV27 with TRBJ2-1; D may be TRBD2 (5 bases). This CDR3 comprises 15 residues. The germline V gene has CDR1 MNHEY and CDR2 SMNVEV (reference sequence). Trimming removed 0 bases at V and 8 bases at J, with 14 bases between. In DNA form, the CDR3 reads TGTGCCAGCAGTTTATCGACTACCTGGTTTCATGAGCAGTTCTTC. This gives the protein CASSLSTTWFHEQFF.

This clonotype was recorded at least ten times. V usage is TRBV6-5 and J usage is TRBJ2-7; D gene uncertain. Germline V gene data show CDR1 as MNHEY and CDR2 as SVGAGI. There are 14 residues in the CDR3. Trimming shortened V by 2 bases and J by 2 bases, and 10 bases separated the two germline ends. The CDR3 sequence: CASSYTLGTYEQYF. The CDR3 DNA reads TGTGCCAGCAGTTACACCCTCGGCACCTACGAGCAGTACTTC.

Comments on this clonotype: Given a much more abundant clone one base away, this may be a read error. This chain connects TRBV3-1 to TRBJ2-5; D is uncertain. Germline V gives CDR1 LGHDT, CDR2 YNNKEL (reference sequence). The CDR3 has 15 amino acids. CDR3 coding DNA: TGTGCCAGCAACCAAGATCCCGGCCACCAAGAGACCCAGTACTTC. As protein: CASNQDPGHQETQYF.

The chain's CDR3 is CASRVGGRTYEQYF. For the CDR3, the DNA is TGTGCCAGCCGAGTCGGCGGCAGGACCTACGAGCAGTACTTC. The V gene is TRBV5-6, the J gene TRBJ2-7, with no clear D. The CDR3 runs 14 residues. The germline V gene has CDR1 SGHDT and CDR2 YYEEEE. Trimming shortened V by 7 bases and J by 2 bases, and 16 bases separated the two germline ends.

This clonotype was seen many times. The chain recombines TRBV28 with TRBJ2-7; perhaps TRBD2 as D (5 bases). The CDR3 runs to 14 residues. Trimming shortened V by 1 base and J by 4 bases, and 11 bases separated the two germline ends. Germline V gene lookup returns CDR1 MDHEN and CDR2 SYDVKM. The CDR3: CASSLFPSKYEQYF. In DNA, the CDR3 is TGTGCCAGCAGTTTATTTCCTAGCAAGTACGAGCAGTACTTC.

This clonotype was recorded at least ten times. The chain joins TRBV27 to TRBJ1-5, with D possibly matching TRBD1 (5 bases). V dropped 5 bases and J dropped 5 bases, with 22 bases sitting between them. The germline V gene encodes CDR1 MNHEY and CDR2 SMNVEV (reference sequence). This CDR3 comprises 17 residues. The CDR3 protein is CASSPARREWGDQPQHF. The DNA for the CDR3 is TGTGCCAGCAGTCCTGCCCGGAGGGAATGGGGCGATCAGCCCCAGCATTTT.

There are many counts of this clonotype. The CDR3 DNA sequence: TGCAGTGCTATTGTCGGAGGTCGAGTCTATGGCTACACCTTC. Protein sequence: CSAIVGGRVYGYTF. The chain combines TRBV20-1 with TRBJ1-2; D unclear. This CDR3 has 14 amino acids. CDR1 and CDR2 (germline): DFQATT, SNEGSKA (reference sequence). Trimming removed 4 bases from V and 4 bases from J, with 16 bases in between.

Of note for this clonotype: A much bigger clone sits one base away, suggesting this may be a read error. This chain uses TRBV11-2 with TRBJ2-1; 7 nucleotides match TRBD2. V lost 3 bases and J lost 9; bases outside the gene matches: 5. The CDR3 loop spans 13 amino acids. Germline CDR1 reads SGHAT; CDR2 reads FQNNGV. CDR3 sequence (DNA): TGTGCCAGCAGCTTGGGAGGGGAGGGTGAGCAGTTCTTC. Its protein product is CASSLGGEGEQFF.

J is TRBJ2-5 and V is TRBV28, with D perhaps TRBD2 (6 bases). The CDR3 totals 15 residues. Germline lookup yields CDR1 MDHEN and CDR2 SYDVKM. Trimming cost V 4 bases and J 4 bases, with 16 bases left between them. The CDR3 DNA reads as TGTGCCAGCAGTTCCGGGACTGCCAAGAGAGAGACCCAGTACTTC. Translation gives CASSSGTAKRETQYF. The full variable domain, with the rest looked up from reference TRBV28 and TRBJ2-5, is DVKVTQSSRYLVKRTGEKVFLECVQDMDHENMFWYRQDPGLGLRLIYFSYDVKMKEKGDIPEGYSVSREKKERFSLILESASTNQTSMYLCASSSGTAKRETQYFGPGTRLLVL.

This clonotype was seen repeatedly, ten times or more. This chain uses TRBV20-1 with TRBJ2-1; 11 nucleotides agree with TRBD2. The CDR3 runs to 15 residues. CDR1 and CDR2 (germline): DFQATT, SNEGSKA (reference sequence). V was clipped by 4 bases and J by 5 bases; unmatched bases: 7. Here the CDR3 reads CSANPGSGRDNEQFF. For the CDR3, the DNA is TGCAGTGCTAATCCGGGTAGCGGGAGGGACAATGAGCAGTTCTTC.

This chain links TRBV10-3 with TRBJ2-6; 9 positions match TRBD1. CDR1 is ENHRY, CDR2 SYGVKD, per germline. The J segment lost 1 base and the V segment lost 2 bases, leaving 6 bases of the junction unmatched. The CDR3 is 18 residues long. The CDR3 is CAISEQGQGSSGANVLTF. In nucleotides, the CDR3 is TGTGCCATCAGTGAGCAGGGACAGGGTTCTTCTGGGGCCAACGTCCTGACTTTC.

V and J are TRBV18 and TRBJ1-1, with D possibly matching TRBD1 (6 bases). There are 15 residues in the CDR3. Germline assignment: CDR1 KGHSH and CDR2 LQKENI. Trimming took off 2 bases at V and 3 bases at J, with 13 bases between the two ends. CDR3 region: CASSPLPGADTEAFF. The DNA for the CDR3 is TGTGCCAGCTCACCATTACCGGGGGCGGACACTGAAGCTTTCTTT.

This clonotype has a count of ten or more. This sequence joins TRBV7-9 and TRBJ2-7; 9 bases are shared with TRBD1. The CDR3 is 14 amino acids. V lost 10 bases to trimming and J lost 4 bases; unmatched junction nucleotides: 11. Germline lookup yields CDR1 SEHNR and CDR2 FQNEAQ (reference sequence). CDR3 DNA sequence: TGTGCCACCGAGACCGGGACAGGGCCTTACGAGCAGTACTTC. It encodes CATETGTGPYEQYF.

This clonotype has ten or more counts. V gene TRBV10-3 combines with J gene TRBJ2-7; 7 bases match TRBD1. V was pared by 6 bases and J by 2 bases, with 22 bases of the junction left unmatched. Germline assignment: CDR1 ENHRY and CDR2 SYGVKD. The CDR3 loop spans 19 amino acids. In DNA form, the CDR3 reads TGTGCCATCAGGCCCCACCGCGAGACAGGGTCTGAGGGAGCCTACGAGCAGTACTTC. Translation gives CAIRPHRETGSEGAYEQYF.

This clonotype was seen many times. The chain carries TRBV11-2 and TRBJ2-1, with a possible D match to TRBD2 (5 bases). Per germline, CDR1 SGHAT and CDR2 FQNNGV. V gave up 3 bases and J gave up 1 base, with 10 bases separating them. This CDR3 comprises 15 residues. In DNA form, the CDR3 reads TGTGCCAGCAGCTTTGCGGGTTATTCCTACAATGAGCAGTTCTTC. This gives the protein CASSFAGYSYNEQFF.

J is TRBJ2-3 and V is TRBV9; D is unclear. V was pared by 4 bases and J by 5 bases, with 11 bases between. The CDR3 spans 13 residues. Germline loops: CDR1 SGDLS, CDR2 YYNGEE. The CDR3 nucleotides are TGTGCCAGCAGCTCCCTTCTAAGAGATACGCAGTATTTT. As protein: CASSSLLRDTQYF.

The rearrangement joins TRBV3-1 to TRBJ2-3; D unresolved. Trimming pared 0 bases from V and 3 bases from J, leaving 10 bases between. Germline V CDR1 and CDR2: LGHDT, YNNKEL (reference sequence). This CDR3 region has 15 residues. The CDR3 region is CASSQEALLTDTQYF. DNA for the CDR3: TGTGCCAGCAGCCAAGAGGCTTTGCTTACAGATACGCAGTATTTT.

The genes are TRBV5-6 and TRBJ2-1; 7 positions match TRBD2. CDR1 is SGHDT, CDR2 YYEEEE, per germline. V was pared by 0 bases and J by 6 bases, with 3 bases of the junction left unmatched. The CDR3 sequence is 14 residues long. The CDR3 sequence is CASSLGGGSNEQFF. In DNA, the CDR3 is TGTGCCAGCAGCTTGGGGGGCGGGAGCAATGAGCAGTTCTTC.

This clonotype occurred a few times. DNA for the CDR3: TGTGCCAGCAGCTTAGTTAATACGGGAAACACCATATATTTT. Its protein is CASSLVNTGNTIYF. The chain is built from TRBV7-4 and TRBJ1-3; D unclear. V was pared by 1 base and J by 4 bases, with 8 bases between. CDR1 is SGHVT, CDR2 SQSDAQ, per germline. The CDR3 is 14 amino acids. Full variable domain (rest looked up from reference TRBV7-4 and TRBJ1-3): GAGVSQSPRYKVAKRGRDVALRCDSISGHVTLYWYRQTLGQGSEVLTYSQSDAQRDKSGRPSGRFSAERPERSVSTLKIQRTEQGDSAVYLCASSLVNTGNTIYFGEGSWLTVV.

V usage is TRBV24-1 and J usage is TRBJ2-1; the match to TRBD2 covers 13 bases. Germline CDR1 and CDR2: KGHDR and SFDVKD. CDR3 length: 18 residues. The V segment lost 7 bases and the J segment 6 bases; nucleotides outside the gene matches: 14. Here the CDR3 DNA reads TGTGCCACCAGCCCTTGGACTAGCGGGGGAAAGGGGAGCAATGAGCAGTTCTTC. Translation gives CATSPWTSGGKGSNEQFF.

Remarks on this clonotype: Just one base apart from a much larger clone, this may be a read error. This rearrangement joins TRBV5-1 to TRBJ2-1, with no clear D. The CDR3 spans 16 residues. CDR1 is SGHRS and CDR2 is YFSETQ in the germline V gene. As DNA, the CDR3 is TGCGCCAGCGGCTTGGATTCGGGTAACTCCTACAATGAGCAGTTCTTC. It codes for CASGLDSGNSYNEQFF. The variable domain in full, completed from reference TRBV5-1 and TRBJ2-1, reads KAGVTQTPRYLIKTRGQQVTLSCSPISGHRSVSWYQQTPGQGLQFLFEYFSETQRNKGNFPGRFSGRQFSNSRSEMNVSTLELGDSALYLCASGLDSGNSYNEQFFGPGTRLTVL.

This clonotype was observed at least ten times. This sequence joins TRBV14 and TRBJ2-1; D gene uncertain. The length of the CDR3 is 12 residues. Germline loops: CDR1 SGHDN, CDR2 FVKESK. The germline V and J ends were trimmed by 4 bases and 9 bases, with 10 bases remaining between them. This CDR3 is CASSPLGFEQFF. In nucleotides, the CDR3 is TGTGCCAGCAGCCCCCTAGGGTTTGAGCAGTTCTTC.

As to this clonotype: At one of its ends the junction is not consistent with the germline gene, which may arise from a read error. The V call is TRBV12-3 or TRBV12-4, the J call TRBJ2-1; 9 bases align to TRBD2. This CDR3 contains 13 residues. The CDR3 sequence is CASSPGLANERFF. Written as DNA, the CDR3 is TGTGCCAGCAGCCCTGGACTAGCGAATGAGCGGTTCTTC.

The V gene is TRBV7-9, the J gene TRBJ2-1; TRBD2 matches 7 bases. V shed 5 bases and J 6 bases; nucleotides not matched to a gene: 13. The CDR3 sequence is 16 residues long. Looked up from germline, CDR1 is SEHNR and CDR2 is FQNEAQ (reference sequence). CDR3 in DNA: TGTGCCAGCAGCCCCCCCAGGACTAGTCGGGTCAATGAGCAGTTCTTC. Translating it yields CASSPPRTSRVNEQFF.

The gene calls are TRBV18 and TRBJ2-7; 8 positions agree with TRBD1. With V trimmed by 2 bases and J by 8 bases, 17 bases remained unmatched. Per germline, CDR1 KGHSH and CDR2 LQKENI. This CDR3 region has 17 residues. In DNA form, the CDR3 reads TGTGCCAGCTCACCAGTCTTTGGGCAGGGGGCAGGGATTAAGCAGTACTTC. Its translation: CASSPVFGQGAGIKQYF. The whole variable domain, remainder taken from reference TRBV18 and TRBJ2-7, is NAGVMQNPRHLVRRRGQEARLRCSPMKGHSHVYWYRQLPEEGLKFMVYLQKENIIDESGMPKERFSAEFPKEGPSILRIQQVVRGDSAAYFCASSPVFGQGAGIKQYFGPGTRLTVT.

This clonotype was detected only a few times. The CDR3 sequence: CASSLAPGTNEKLFF. CDR3 nucleotide sequence: TGTGCCAGCAGTTTAGCGCCAGGTACAAATGAAAAACTGTTTTTT. The rearrangement links TRBV12-3 or TRBV12-4 to TRBJ1-4; no clear D. The CDR3 runs 15 residues. The V gene lost 0 bases and the J gene lost 5 bases, with 10 bases spanning the gap.

This clonotype was recorded at least ten times. The rearrangement links TRBV7-6 to TRBJ2-1, with D perhaps matching TRBD1 (6 bases). The CDR3 has 15 residues. Trimming took 5 bases from V and 14 from J, leaving 25 bases between them. Per the germline V gene, CDR1 is SGHVS and CDR2 is FNYEAQ. The DNA of the CDR3 is TGTGCCAGCAGCAACAATCCGGATGGGGGCGGCAACAAGTTCTTC. Residues: CASSNNPDGGGNKFF. Full variable domain (missing parts from reference TRBV7-6 and TRBJ2-1): GAGVSQSPRYKVTKRGQDVALRCDPISGHVSLYWYRQALGQGPEFLTYFNYEAQQDKSGLPNDRFSAERPEGSISTLTIQRTEQRDSAMYRCASSNNPDGGGNKFFGPGTRLTVL.